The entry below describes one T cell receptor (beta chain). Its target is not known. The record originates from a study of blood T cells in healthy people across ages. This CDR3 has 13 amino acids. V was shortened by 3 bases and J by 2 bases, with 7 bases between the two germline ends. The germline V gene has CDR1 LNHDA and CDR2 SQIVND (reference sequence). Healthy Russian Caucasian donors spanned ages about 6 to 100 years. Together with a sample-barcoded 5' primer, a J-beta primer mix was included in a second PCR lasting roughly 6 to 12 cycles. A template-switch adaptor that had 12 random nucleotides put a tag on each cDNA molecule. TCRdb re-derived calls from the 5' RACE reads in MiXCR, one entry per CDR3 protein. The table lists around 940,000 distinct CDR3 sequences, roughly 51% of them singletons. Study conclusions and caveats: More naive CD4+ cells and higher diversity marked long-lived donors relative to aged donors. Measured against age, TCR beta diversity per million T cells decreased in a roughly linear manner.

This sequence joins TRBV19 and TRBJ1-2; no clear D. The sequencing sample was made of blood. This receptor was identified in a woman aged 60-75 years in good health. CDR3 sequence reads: CASSMGRNYGYTF. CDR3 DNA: TGTGCCAGTAGTATGGGCCGGAACTATGGCTACACCTTC.